One sample yielded the 2 T cell receptor beta chains listed below, sequenced in a study of radiation and T cells in renal cell carcinoma. Time point indicated: baseline pretreatment blood. Described treatment: 15 Gy SBRT to primary tumor, nephrectomy 4 weeks later. Profiling relied on immunoSEQ multiplex PCR, and the TCRdb table lists in-frame clones only, not all of them. Altogether approximately 120,000 clones are present, roughly 80% being singletons, with the ten largest covering around 3%. The material was blood, obtained from a patient whose treatment included radiotherapy and nephrectomy. The source is a woman aged 60-75 years with renal cell carcinoma.

This clone was observed once. The J gene is TRBJ2-4, the V gene TRBV19; 7 bases map to TRBD2. Per the germline V gene, CDR1 is LNHDA and CDR2 is SQIVND (reference sequence). The trim removed 8 bases at V and 3 bases at J, leaving 7 bases unmatched. The CDR3 is 14 amino acids. CDR3 nucleotides: TGTGCCAGTTCTGCTTGGGGGGGCAAAAACATTCAGTACTTC. Translating it yields CASSAWGGKNIQYF.

The J gene is TRBJ2-7, the V gene TRBV5-6, with a tentative D call TRBD2 (7 bases). Germline CDR1 is SGHDT and CDR2 is YYEEEE. Trimming stripped 1 base from V and 3 bases from J, with 11 bases between. This CDR3 region has 14 residues. CDR3: CASSLRGAFYEQYF. For the CDR3, the DNA is TGTGCCAGCAGCTTGCGGGGGGCGTTCTACGAGCAGTACTTC.